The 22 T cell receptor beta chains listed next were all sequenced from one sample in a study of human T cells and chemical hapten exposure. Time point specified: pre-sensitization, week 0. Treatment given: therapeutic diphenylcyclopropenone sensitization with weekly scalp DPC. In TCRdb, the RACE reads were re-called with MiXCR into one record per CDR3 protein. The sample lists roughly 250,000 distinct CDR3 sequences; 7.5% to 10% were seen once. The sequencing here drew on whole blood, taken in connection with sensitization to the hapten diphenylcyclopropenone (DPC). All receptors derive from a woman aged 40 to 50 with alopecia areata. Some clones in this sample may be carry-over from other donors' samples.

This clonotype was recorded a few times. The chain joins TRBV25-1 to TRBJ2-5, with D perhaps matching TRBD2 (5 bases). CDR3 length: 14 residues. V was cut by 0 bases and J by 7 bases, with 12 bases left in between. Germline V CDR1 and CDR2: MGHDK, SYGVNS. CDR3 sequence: CASSEYALGVTQYF. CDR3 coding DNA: TGTGCCAGCAGTGAATATGCACTAGGAGTGACCCAGTACTTC.

The CDR3 here is CSAVAGGTYEQYF. For the CDR3, the DNA is TGCAGCGCAGTAGCGGGAGGGACCTACGAGCAGTACTTC. The chain recombines TRBV29-1 with TRBJ2-7; TRBD2 agrees at 11 bases. The CDR3 is made up of 13 amino acids. Per the germline V gene, CDR1 is SQVTM and CDR2 is ANQGSEA. J gave up 2 bases and V 7 bases, and 4 bases lay outside the gene matches.

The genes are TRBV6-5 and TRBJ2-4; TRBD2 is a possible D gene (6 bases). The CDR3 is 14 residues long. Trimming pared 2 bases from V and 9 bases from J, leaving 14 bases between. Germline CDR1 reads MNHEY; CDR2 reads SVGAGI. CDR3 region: CASSYDPPGGIQYF. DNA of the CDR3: TGTGCCAGCAGTTACGATCCGCCCGGGGGCATTCAGTACTTC.

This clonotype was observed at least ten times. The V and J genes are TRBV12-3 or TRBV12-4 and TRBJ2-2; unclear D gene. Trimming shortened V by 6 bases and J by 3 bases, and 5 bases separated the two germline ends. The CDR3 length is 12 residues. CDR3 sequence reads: CASSRDTGELFF. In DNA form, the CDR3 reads TGTGCCAGCAGCCGAGACACCGGGGAGCTGTTTTTT.

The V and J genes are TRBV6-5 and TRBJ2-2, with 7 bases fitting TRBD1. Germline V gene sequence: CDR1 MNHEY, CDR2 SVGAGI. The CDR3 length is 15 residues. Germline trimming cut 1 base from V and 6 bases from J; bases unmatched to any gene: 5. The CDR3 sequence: CASSYFVQGAGELFF. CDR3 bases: TGTGCCAGCAGTTACTTCGTCCAGGGGGCCGGGGAGCTGTTTTTT.

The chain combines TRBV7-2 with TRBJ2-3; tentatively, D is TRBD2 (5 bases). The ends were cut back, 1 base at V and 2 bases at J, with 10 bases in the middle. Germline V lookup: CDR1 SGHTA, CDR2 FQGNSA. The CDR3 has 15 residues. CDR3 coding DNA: TGTGCCAGCAGCTTAGGGAGCGGACTCACAGATACGCAGTATTTT. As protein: CASSLGSGLTDTQYF.

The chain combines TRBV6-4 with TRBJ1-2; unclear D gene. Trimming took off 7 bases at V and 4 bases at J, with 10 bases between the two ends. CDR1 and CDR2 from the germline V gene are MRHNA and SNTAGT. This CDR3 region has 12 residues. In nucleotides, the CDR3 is TGTGCCAGCAACAACAGCCCCTATGGCTACACCTTC. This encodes CASNNSPYGYTF.

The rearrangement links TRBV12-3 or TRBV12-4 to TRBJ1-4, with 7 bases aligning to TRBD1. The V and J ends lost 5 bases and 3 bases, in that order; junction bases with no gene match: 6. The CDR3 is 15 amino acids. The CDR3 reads CASSLRTGSNEKLFF. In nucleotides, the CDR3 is TGTGCCAGCAGTCTCCGGACAGGATCTAATGAAAAACTGTTTTTT.

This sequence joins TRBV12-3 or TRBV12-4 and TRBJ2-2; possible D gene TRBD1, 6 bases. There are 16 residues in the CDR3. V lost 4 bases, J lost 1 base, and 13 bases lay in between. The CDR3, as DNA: TGTGCCAGCAGTTCTCAGGGGCCCGAGAACACCGGGGAGCTGTTTTTT. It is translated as CASSSQGPENTGELFF.

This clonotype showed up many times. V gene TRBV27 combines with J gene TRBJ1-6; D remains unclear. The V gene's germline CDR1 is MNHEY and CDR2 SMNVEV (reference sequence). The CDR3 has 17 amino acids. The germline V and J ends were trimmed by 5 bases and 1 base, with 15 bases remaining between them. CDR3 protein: CASSMRTTQSYNSPLHF. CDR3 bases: TGTGCCAGCAGTATGAGGACCACTCAGTCCTATAATTCACCCCTCCACTTT.

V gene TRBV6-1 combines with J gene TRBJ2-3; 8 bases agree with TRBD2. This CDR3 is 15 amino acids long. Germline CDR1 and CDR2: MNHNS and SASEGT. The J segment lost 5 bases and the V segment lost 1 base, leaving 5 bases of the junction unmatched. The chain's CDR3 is CASSEEAGGVDTQYF. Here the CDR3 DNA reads TGTGCCAGCAGTGAAGAGGCGGGAGGCGTAGATACGCAGTATTTT.

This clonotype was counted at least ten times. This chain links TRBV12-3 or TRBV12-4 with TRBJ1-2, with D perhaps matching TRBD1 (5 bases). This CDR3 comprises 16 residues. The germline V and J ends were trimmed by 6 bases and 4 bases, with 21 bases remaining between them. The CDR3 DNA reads TGTGCCAGCAGCCAAACACCGGGGGGAGGAGGCTATGGCTACACCTTC. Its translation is CASSQTPGGGGYGYTF.

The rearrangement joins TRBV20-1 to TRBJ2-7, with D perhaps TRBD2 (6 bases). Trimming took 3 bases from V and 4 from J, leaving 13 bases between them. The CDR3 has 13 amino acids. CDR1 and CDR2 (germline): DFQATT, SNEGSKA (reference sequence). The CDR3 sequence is CSASGSTFYEQYF. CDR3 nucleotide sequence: TGCAGTGCTAGCGGGAGCACTTTTTACGAGCAGTACTTC.

CDR3 loop: CASSSSGTVSYEQYF. The CDR3 DNA sequence: TGTGCCAGCAGCTCATCCGGGACAGTTTCCTACGAGCAGTACTTC. The chain combines TRBV7-9 with TRBJ2-7, with 7 bases fitting TRBD1. This CDR3 is built from 15 residues. Trimming at V came to 4 bases and at J to 1 base, leaving 7 bases not matched to a gene. Germline V lookup: CDR1 SEHNR, CDR2 FQNEAQ (reference sequence).

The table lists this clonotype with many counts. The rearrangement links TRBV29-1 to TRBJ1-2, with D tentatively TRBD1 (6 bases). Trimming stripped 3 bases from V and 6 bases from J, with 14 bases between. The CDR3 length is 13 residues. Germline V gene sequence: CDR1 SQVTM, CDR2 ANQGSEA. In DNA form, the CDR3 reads TGCAGCGTTGAGGGGCAGGGGACCCATGGCTACACCTTC. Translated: CSVEGQGTHGYTF.

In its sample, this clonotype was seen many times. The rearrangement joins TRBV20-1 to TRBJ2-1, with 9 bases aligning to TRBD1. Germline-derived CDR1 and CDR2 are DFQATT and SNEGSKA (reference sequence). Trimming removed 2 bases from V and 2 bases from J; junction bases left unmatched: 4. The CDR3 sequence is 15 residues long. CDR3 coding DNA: TGCAGTGCTAGACCCGGGACAGGGACCTACAATGAGCAGTTCTTC. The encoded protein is CSARPGTGTYNEQFF.

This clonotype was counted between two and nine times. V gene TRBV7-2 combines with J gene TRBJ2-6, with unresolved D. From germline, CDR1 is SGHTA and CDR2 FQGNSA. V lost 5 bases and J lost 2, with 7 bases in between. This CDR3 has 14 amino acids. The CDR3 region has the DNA TGTGCCAGCAGCCACCAAACTGGGGCCAACGTCCTGACTTTC. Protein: CASSHQTGANVLTF.

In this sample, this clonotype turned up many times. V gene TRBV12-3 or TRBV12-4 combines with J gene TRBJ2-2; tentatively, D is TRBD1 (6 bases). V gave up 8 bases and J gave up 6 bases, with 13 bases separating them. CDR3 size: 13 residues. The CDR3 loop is CASLQGTAGELFF. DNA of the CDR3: TGTGCCAGCTTGCAGGGGACGGCCGGGGAGCTGTTTTTT.

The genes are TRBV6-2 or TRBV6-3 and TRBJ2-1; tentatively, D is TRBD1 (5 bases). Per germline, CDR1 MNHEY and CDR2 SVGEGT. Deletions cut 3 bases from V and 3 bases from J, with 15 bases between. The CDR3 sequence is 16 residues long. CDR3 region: CASSYRPGTGYNEQFF. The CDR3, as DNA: TGTGCCAGCAGTTATCGTCCGGGCACAGGCTACAATGAGCAGTTCTTC.

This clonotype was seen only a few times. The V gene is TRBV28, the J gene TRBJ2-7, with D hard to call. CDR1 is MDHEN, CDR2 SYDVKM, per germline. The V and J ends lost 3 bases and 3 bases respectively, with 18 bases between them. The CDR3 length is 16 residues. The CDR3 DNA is TGTGCCAGCAGTTTCACCCCCTCAGGCAGGATCTACGAGCAGTACTTC. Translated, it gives CASSFTPSGRIYEQYF. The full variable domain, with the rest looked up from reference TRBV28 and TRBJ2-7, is DVKVTQSSRYLVKRTGEKVFLECVQDMDHENMFWYRQDPGLGLRLIYFSYDVKMKEKGDIPEGYSVSREKKERFSLILESASTNQTSMYLCASSFTPSGRIYEQYFGPGTRLTVT.

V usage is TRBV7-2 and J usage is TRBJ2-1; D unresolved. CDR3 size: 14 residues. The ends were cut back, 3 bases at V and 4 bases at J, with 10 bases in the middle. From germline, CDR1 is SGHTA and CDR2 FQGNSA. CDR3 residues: CASSFGPRYNEQFF. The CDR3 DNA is TGTGCCAGCAGCTTCGGCCCTAGGTACAATGAGCAGTTCTTC.

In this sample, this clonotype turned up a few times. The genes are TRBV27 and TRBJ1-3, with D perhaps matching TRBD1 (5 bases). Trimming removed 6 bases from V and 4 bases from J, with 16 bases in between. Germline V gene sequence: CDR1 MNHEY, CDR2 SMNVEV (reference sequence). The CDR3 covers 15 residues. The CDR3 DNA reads TGTGCCAGCAGCCCCGACAGAGGGAAGGGAAACACCATATATTTT. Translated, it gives CASSPDRGKGNTIYF.